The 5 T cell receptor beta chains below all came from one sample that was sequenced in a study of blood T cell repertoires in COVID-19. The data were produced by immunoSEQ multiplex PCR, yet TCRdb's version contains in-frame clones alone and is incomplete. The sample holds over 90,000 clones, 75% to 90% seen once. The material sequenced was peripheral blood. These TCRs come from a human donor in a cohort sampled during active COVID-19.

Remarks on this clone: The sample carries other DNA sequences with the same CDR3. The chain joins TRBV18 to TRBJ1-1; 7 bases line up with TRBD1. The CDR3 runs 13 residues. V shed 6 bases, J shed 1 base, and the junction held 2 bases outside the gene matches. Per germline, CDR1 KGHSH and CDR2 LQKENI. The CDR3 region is CASSGTENTEAFF. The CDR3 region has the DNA TGTGCCAGCTCGGGGACAGAGAACACTGAAGCTTTCTTT.

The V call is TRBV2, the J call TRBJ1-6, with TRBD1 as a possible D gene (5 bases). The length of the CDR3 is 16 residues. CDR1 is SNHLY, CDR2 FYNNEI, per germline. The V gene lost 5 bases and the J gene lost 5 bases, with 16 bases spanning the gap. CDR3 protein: CASSHDQGSHNSPLHF. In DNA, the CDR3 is TGTGCCAGCAGTCACGATCAGGGTTCCCATAATTCACCCCTCCACTTT.

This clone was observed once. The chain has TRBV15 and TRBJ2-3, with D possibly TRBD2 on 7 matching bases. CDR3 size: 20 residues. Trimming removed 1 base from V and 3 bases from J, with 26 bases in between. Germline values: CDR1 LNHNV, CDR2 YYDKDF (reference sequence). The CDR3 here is CATSRALWAGATAGTDTQYF. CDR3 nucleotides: TGTGCCACCAGCAGAGCCCTCTGGGCGGGGGCTACAGCAGGTACAGATACGCAGTATTTT. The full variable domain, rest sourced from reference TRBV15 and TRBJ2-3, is DAMVIQNPRYQVTQFGKPVTLSCSQTLNHNVMYWYQQKSSQAPKLLFHYYDKDFNNEADTPDNFQSRRPNTSFCFLDIRSPGLGDTAMYLCATSRALWAGATAGTDTQYFGPGTRLTVL.

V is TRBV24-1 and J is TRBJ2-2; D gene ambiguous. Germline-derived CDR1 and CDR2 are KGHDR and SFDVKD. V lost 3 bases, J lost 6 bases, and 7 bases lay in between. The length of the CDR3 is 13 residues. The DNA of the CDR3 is TGTGCCACCAGTGATCCTCCGGCCGGGGAGCTGTTTTTT. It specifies CATSDPPAGELFF.

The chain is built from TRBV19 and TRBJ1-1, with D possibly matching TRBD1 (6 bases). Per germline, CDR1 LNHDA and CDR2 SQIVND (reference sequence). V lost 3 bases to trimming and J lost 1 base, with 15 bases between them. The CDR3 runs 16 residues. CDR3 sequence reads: CASSISLPGANTEAFF. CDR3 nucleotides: TGTGCCAGTAGTATTAGCCTTCCAGGGGCGAACACTGAAGCTTTCTTT.